One TCR beta chain is described in this entry. The sample originates from a study of blood T cell repertoires in COVID-19. Study overall: The United States, Italy and Spain provided the acute and convalescent COVID-19 samples.

Authors' processing steps: The authors estimated nucleated cell counts from reference gene primer amplification. Assay used: immunoSEQ multiplex PCR; TCRdb lists only in-frame clones, some missing. V and J calls and clone size are given by that table; D and trimming were obtained from the DNA. The sample comprises 69,000 or so clones, 90% of which are singletons, and approximately 5.8% rests with the top ten. The germline gives CDR1 KGHSH, CDR2 LQKENI. Trimming cost V 6 bases and J 2 bases, with 7 bases left between them. This CDR3 has 12 residues. The receptor was derived from a man aged 45-65 years with acute or convalescent COVID-19. V usage is TRBV18 and J usage is TRBJ2-5; D not certain. Sequences were obtained from peripheral blood. CDR3 in DNA: TGTGCCAGCTCCCAATTTCAAGAGACCCAGTACTTC. This gives the protein CASSQFQETQYF.